What follows are 23 T cell receptor beta chains derived from one specimen sequenced in a study of glioma-infiltrating T cells after dendritic cell vaccination. Time point denoted: after dendritic cell vaccination, including at tumor progression/relapse. Some clones are missing from TCRdb's copy, which holds only in-frame ones; the method was immunoSEQ multiplex PCR. The table has some 90,000 clones, more than 80% seen once. Sequencing used blood, obtained after dendritic cell vaccination. The receptors were gathered from a human donor with glioblastoma.

The chain links TRBV7-6 to TRBJ1-2, with D possibly TRBD1 on 6 matching bases. V lost 4 bases, J lost 8 bases, and 17 bases lay in between. The germline gives CDR1 SGHVS, CDR2 FNYEAQ. There are 14 residues in the CDR3. CDR3 DNA sequence: TGTGCCAGCAGCTCCCCTGTGGGGGCGCGGGGCTACACCTTC. It codes for CASSSPVGARGYTF.

The CDR3 sequence is CASSSGFGYTF. The CDR3 coding sequence is TGTGCCAGCAGCTCAGGATTTGGCTACACCTTC. The J gene is TRBJ1-2, the V gene TRBV7-2, with D unclear. Germline V gene lookup returns CDR1 SGHTA and CDR2 FQGNSA. With 4 bases removed from V and 7 bases from J, the gap between germline ends came to 7 bases. The CDR3 contains 11 residues.

V and J are TRBV15 and TRBJ1-1; D may be TRBD1 (5 bases). Trimming took off 3 bases at V and 0 bases at J, with 11 bases between the two ends. CDR1 and CDR2 from the germline V gene are LNHNV and YYDKDF (reference sequence). CDR3 length: 15 amino acids. CDR3 coding DNA: TGTGCCACCAGCAGCCCACGGGGGATGAACACTGAAGCTTTCTTT. It is translated as CATSSPRGMNTEAFF.

The CDR3 sequence: CSAQTGGGYGYTF. The CDR3, as DNA: TGCAGCGCCCAGACAGGGGGTGGATATGGCTACACCTTC. V and J are TRBV29-1 and TRBJ1-2, with 9 bases aligning to TRBD1. Germline-derived CDR1 and CDR2 are SQVTM and ANQGSEA. Trimming removed 7 bases from V and 5 bases from J; junction bases left unmatched: 8. CDR3 length: 13 amino acids. Based on the CDR3 plus reference TRBV29-1 and TRBJ1-2, the full variable domain is SAVISQKPSRDICQRGTSLTIQCQVDSQVTMMFWYRQQPGQSLTLIATANQGSEATYESGFVIDKFPISRPNLTFSTLTVSNMSPEDSSIYLCSAQTGGGYGYTFGSGTRLTVV.

V gene TRBV19 combines with J gene TRBJ2-7, with 7 bases matching TRBD1. Germline CDR1 is LNHDA and CDR2 is SQIVND (reference sequence). Unmatched junction bases numbered 5, after V lost 6 bases and J lost 3 bases. The CDR3 has 13 residues. For the CDR3, the DNA is TGTGCCAGTAGCAAGGGACAGCGCTACGAGCAGTACTTC. Translation: CASSKGQRYEQYF.

The CDR3 DNA is TGTGCCAGCAGCAACGACGGAGCCCTAAAAGAGACCCAGTACTTC. It encodes CASSNDGALKETQYF. The rearrangement uses TRBV7-9 and TRBJ2-5; D is unresolved. From germline, CDR1 is SEHNR and CDR2 FQNEAQ (reference sequence). Trimming took 5 bases from V and 3 from J, leaving 16 bases between them. The CDR3 runs 15 residues.

The rearrangement links TRBV11-2 to TRBJ1-1; the D is unclear. The germline CDR1 and CDR2 sequences are SGHAT and FQNNGV. The CDR3 is 15 residues long. Trimming removed 6 bases at V and 2 bases at J, with 16 bases between. The CDR3 reads CASRVGGPRNTEAFF. The CDR3 DNA reads TGTGCCAGCAGGGTTGGCGGGCCGAGAAACACTGAAGCTTTCTTT.

This chain connects TRBV19 to TRBJ2-4; 11 nucleotides align to TRBD2. CDR3 size: 16 residues. Germline V CDR1 and CDR2: LNHDA, SQIVND (reference sequence). The J segment lost 12 bases and the V segment lost 1 base, leaving 11 bases of the junction unmatched. CDR3 sequence reads: CASSIVSSGGRDAQYF. For the CDR3, the DNA is TGTGCCAGTAGTATAGTGTCTAGCGGGGGGAGGGATGCTCAGTACTTC.

CDR3 in amino acids: CASGWMGQGRLLDTEAFF. DNA of the CDR3: TGTGCTAGTGGTTGGATGGGACAGGGCAGGTTGCTGGACACTGAAGCTTTCTTT. The rearrangement uses TRBV12-5 and TRBJ1-1, with 9 bases matching TRBD1. The CDR3 has 18 residues. Losses at the gene ends were 4 bases for V and 3 bases for J; bases not matched to a gene: 15. Germline V gives CDR1 LGHNT, CDR2 FRNRAP.

The rearrangement links TRBV7-8 to TRBJ2-5; D uncertain. Germline V gene data show CDR1 as SGHVS and CDR2 as FQNEAQ. Trimming left V 6 bases short and J 5 bases short, with 10 bases between. The CDR3 is 12 residues long. The CDR3 here is CASRPVWETQYF. In DNA, the CDR3 is TGTGCCAGCAGGCCAGTGTGGGAGACCCAGTACTTC.

The V and J genes are TRBV11-2 and TRBJ2-2; the match to TRBD2 covers 9 bases. CDR1 and CDR2 (germline): SGHAT, FQNNGV. The junction had 7 bases not matched to a gene; V was cut back by 7 bases and J by 4 bases. CDR3 size: 15 residues. CDR3 DNA: TGTGCCAGCACCTCGGAAGCGGGAGGCACCGGGGAGCTGTTTTTT. Residues: CASTSEAGGTGELFF.

The gene calls are TRBV9 and TRBJ2-4; D not certain. From germline, CDR1 is SGDLS and CDR2 YYNGEE. V lost 4 bases to trimming and J lost 8 bases, with 16 bases between them. The CDR3 is made up of 14 amino acids. The CDR3 loop reads CASSPGVLLDIQYF. The CDR3 DNA sequence: TGTGCCAGCAGCCCCGGAGTCTTACTGGACATTCAGTACTTC.

This chain connects TRBV5-1 to TRBJ2-5; weak D call: TRBD2 (6 bases). Germline CDR1 is SGHRS and CDR2 is YFSETQ. The CDR3 has 15 amino acids. Trimming took 1 base from V and 2 from J, leaving 12 bases between them. The CDR3 protein is CASSLMGDSQETQYF. In nucleotides, the CDR3 is TGCGCCAGCAGCTTGATGGGGGACTCGCAAGAGACCCAGTACTTC.

The gene calls are TRBV6-6 and TRBJ2-7; 7 bases agree with TRBD1. The CDR3 covers 12 residues. V was pared by 2 bases and J by 5 bases, with 0 bases of the junction left unmatched. CDR1 is MNHNY, CDR2 SVGAGI, per germline (reference sequence). As DNA, the CDR3 is TGTGCCAGCAGTTACACAGGGGACGAGCAGTACGTC. Its protein product is CASSYTGDEQYV.

The chain employs TRBV27 and TRBJ1-1, with D tentatively TRBD1 (6 bases). V lost 5 bases, J lost 1 base, and 17 bases lay in between. Germline V lookup: CDR1 MNHEY, CDR2 SMNVEV (reference sequence). The CDR3 length is 16 residues. This CDR3 is CASSRPGQLRNTEAFF. CDR3 bases: TGTGCCAGCAGTCGTCCGGGACAACTACGGAACACTGAAGCTTTCTTT.

The chain carries TRBV10-3 and TRBJ2-5, with D possibly matching TRBD1 (5 bases). Germline CDR1 reads ENHRY; CDR2 reads SYGVKD. CDR3 length equals 15 residues. V lost 0 bases and J 2 bases, leaving 10 bases between the germline ends. The CDR3 region is CAISESMTVQETQYF. As DNA, the CDR3 is TGTGCCATCAGTGAGTCTATGACAGTTCAAGAGACCCAGTACTTC.

The chain uses TRBV5-4 and TRBJ2-7, with a weak D call TRBD1 (6 bases). The V gene lost 0 bases and the J gene lost 4 bases, with 11 bases spanning the gap. Per the germline V gene, CDR1 is SGHNT and CDR2 is YYREEE (reference sequence). CDR3 length: 14 residues. CDR3 sequence (DNA): TGTGCCAGCAGCTTGGCAGGGGTAGAGTACGAGCAGTACGTC. Translating it yields CASSLAGVEYEQYV.

This rearrangement joins TRBV5-1 to TRBJ2-2, with 12 bases aligning to TRBD1. V lost 3 bases and J lost 4; bases outside the gene matches: 10. The CDR3 has 18 residues. CDR1 SGHRS and CDR2 YFSETQ come from the germline V gene. The CDR3 loop reads CASSSDRDRGQGTGELFF. DNA of the CDR3: TGCGCCAGCAGCTCAGACCGGGACAGGGGGCAGGGCACCGGGGAGCTGTTTTTT.

This clone appeared once. The CDR3 DNA sequence: TGTGCCAGTAGTAGGACAGGGGACCCTTCCTACGAGCAGTACTTC. This gives the protein CASSRTGDPSYEQYF. The gene calls are TRBV19 and TRBJ2-7, with 9 positions matching TRBD1. The CDR3 has 15 residues. Per germline, CDR1 LNHDA and CDR2 SQIVND (reference sequence). V lost 4 bases and J lost 1; bases outside the gene matches: 5.

CDR3 coding DNA: TGTGCCAGTAGTATAGCGGGGGTCGGTGAAAAACTGTTTTTT. It yields the protein CASSIAGVGEKLFF. V gene TRBV19 combines with J gene TRBJ1-4, with TRBD1 as a possible D gene (5 bases). Germline V gives CDR1 LNHDA, CDR2 SQIVND (reference sequence). V lost 1 base and J lost 7, with 10 bases in between. The CDR3 loop spans 14 amino acids.

The rearrangement uses TRBV29-1 and TRBJ2-5; 7 bases are shared with TRBD1. This CDR3 contains 14 residues. Trimming at V came to 4 bases and at J to 4 bases, leaving 9 bases not matched to a gene. Germline CDR1 is SQVTM and CDR2 is ANQGSEA. The CDR3 DNA is TGCAGCGTTGTAGAGGGGGCGGGTGGAGAGACCCAGTACTTC. It encodes CSVVEGAGGETQYF.

This clone has ten or more counts. The chain recombines TRBV6-1 with TRBJ1-2, with D uncertain. This CDR3 is built from 13 residues. From germline, CDR1 is MNHNS and CDR2 SASEGT. V lost 5 bases and J lost 0, with 7 bases in between. CDR3 sequence: CASSSSTNYGYTF. The CDR3 DNA is TGTGCCAGCAGTTCCTCTACTAACTATGGCTACACCTTC.

The gene calls are TRBV2 and TRBJ1-2; D unresolved. The CDR3 sequence is 13 residues long. CDR1 and CDR2 (germline): SNHLY, FYNNEI. The V gene lost 7 bases and the J gene lost 3 bases, with 12 bases spanning the gap. This chain's CDR3 is CASTRVGDYGYTF. CDR3 coding DNA: TGTGCCAGCACGAGGGTTGGGGACTATGGCTACACCTTC.